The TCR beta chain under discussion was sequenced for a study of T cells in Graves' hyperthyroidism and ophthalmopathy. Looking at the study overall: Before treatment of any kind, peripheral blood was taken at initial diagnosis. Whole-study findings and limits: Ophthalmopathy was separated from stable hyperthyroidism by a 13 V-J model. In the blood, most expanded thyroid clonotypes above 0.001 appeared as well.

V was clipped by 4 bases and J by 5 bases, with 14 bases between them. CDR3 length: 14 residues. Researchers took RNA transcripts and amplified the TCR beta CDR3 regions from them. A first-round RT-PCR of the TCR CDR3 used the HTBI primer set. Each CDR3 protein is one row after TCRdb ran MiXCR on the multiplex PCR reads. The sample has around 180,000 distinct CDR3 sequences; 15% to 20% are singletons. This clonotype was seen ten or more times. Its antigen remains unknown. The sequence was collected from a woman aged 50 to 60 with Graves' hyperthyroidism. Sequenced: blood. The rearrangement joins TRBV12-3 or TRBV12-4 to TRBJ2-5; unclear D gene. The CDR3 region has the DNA TGTGCCAGCAGTTCCCTAGGGCGGCGGGAGACCCAGTACTTC. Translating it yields CASSSLGRRETQYF.